The 10 T cell receptor beta chains below come from one sample, sequenced in a study of blood T cell repertoires in COVID-19. Data came from immunoSEQ multiplex PCR; TCRdb stores just in-frame clones and leaves some out. The table includes 72,000 or so clones, 80% detected once. The source material was peripheral blood. All receptors derive from a man in his 70s who had recovered from COVID-19.

The CDR3 coding sequence is TGCGCCAGCAGCCTTCCACAGGTAAACACTGAAGCTTTCTTT. Translation gives CASSLPQVNTEAFF. The genes are TRBV5-1 and TRBJ1-1, with D perhaps matching TRBD1 (5 bases). The CDR3 covers 14 residues. Trimming stripped 4 bases from V and 2 bases from J, with 12 bases between. CDR1 is SGHRS and CDR2 is YFSETQ in the germline V gene.

This clone has only one observation. The V gene is TRBV18, the J gene TRBJ2-1, with 13 bases aligning to TRBD2. Trimming cost V 2 bases and J 4 bases; bases outside gene matches: 8. The CDR3 extends over 18 amino acids. CDR1 and CDR2 from the germline V gene are KGHSH and LQKENI. The CDR3 DNA is TGTGCCAGCTCACCAAGGACTAGCGGGAGTGTTAGGTACAATGAGCAGTTCTTC. It specifies CASSPRTSGSVRYNEQFF.

The J gene is TRBJ2-7, the V gene TRBV6-5; 8 bases agree with TRBD1. From germline, CDR1 is MNHEY and CDR2 SVGAGI. This CDR3 spans 14 amino acids. V was pared by 5 bases and J by 4 bases, with 7 bases of the junction left unmatched. The CDR3 loop reads CASSTQGAGYEQYF. For the CDR3, the DNA is TGTGCCAGCAGTACCCAGGGGGCCGGGTACGAGCAGTACTTC.

The rearrangement links TRBV5-6 to TRBJ1-2; D is unresolved. The germline V gene has CDR1 SGHDT and CDR2 YYEEEE. The CDR3 has 13 amino acids. V lost 6 bases and J 3 bases, leaving 12 bases between the germline ends. CDR3 DNA sequence: TGTGCCAGCACCCTGGGCGCCGACTATGGCTACACCTTC. Its protein product is CASTLGADYGYTF.

The chain joins TRBV2 to TRBJ2-5, with TRBD2 identical over 11 bases. V lost 0 bases to trimming and J lost 7 bases; unmatched junction nucleotides: 13. CDR1 and CDR2 from the germline V gene are SNHLY and FYNNEI. This CDR3 has 18 residues. For the CDR3, the DNA is TGTGCCAGCAGTGAAGCGCTTCGGTTTGTGGGACTAGCGGCGACCCAGTACTTC. Its translation: CASSEALRFVGLAATQYF.

The genes are TRBV24-1 and TRBJ2-7; 8 bases are a match to TRBD1. V was clipped by 6 bases and J by 12 bases; unmatched bases: 12. The CDR3 has 13 amino acids. The germline gives CDR1 KGHDR, CDR2 SFDVKD. CDR3 region: CATSKTTQGARYF. CDR3 in DNA: TGTGCCACCAGTAAGACTACCCAGGGGGCGCGGTACTTC.

The genes are TRBV19 and TRBJ2-2, with 7 bases that match TRBD1. The CDR3 length is 15 residues. Germline loops: CDR1 LNHDA, CDR2 SQIVND (reference sequence). Trimming removed 5 bases from V and 5 bases from J; junction bases left unmatched: 8. The CDR3 sequence: CASSPRDSQTGELFF. CDR3 nucleotides: TGTGCCAGTAGTCCCCGGGACAGTCAAACCGGGGAGCTGTTTTTT.

The CDR3 DNA sequence: TGCGCCAGCCGCTTGTCGAGTGTCTCCTACAATGAGCAGTTCTTC. It translates to CASRLSSVSYNEQFF. The rearrangement joins TRBV10-2 to TRBJ2-1; D is unresolved. V lost 8 bases, J lost 0 bases, and 14 bases lay in between. Germline V gene sequence: CDR1 WSHSY, CDR2 SAAADI. The CDR3 extends over 15 amino acids.

As to this clone: Other DNA sequences from this sample encode an identical CDR3 as well. V and J are TRBV7-2 and TRBJ2-5; D uncertain. The CDR3 consists of 12 residues. Per germline, CDR1 SGHTA and CDR2 FQGNSA. Trimming shortened V by 3 bases and J by 4 bases, and 6 bases separated the two germline ends. Written as DNA, the CDR3 is TGTGCCAGCAGCTTCCCGGGAGAGACCCAGTACTTC. Amino acid sequence: CASSFPGETQYF.

The chain combines TRBV5-8 with TRBJ1-2; possibly TRBD1 for D (5 bases). The CDR3 extends over 15 amino acids. Trimming cost V 1 base and J 3 bases, with 13 bases left between them. Germline-derived CDR1 and CDR2 are SGHTS and YDEGEE. The CDR3 region is CASSLLRWTHYGYTF. CDR3 in DNA: TGTGCCAGCAGCTTGTTACGTTGGACACACTATGGCTACACCTTC. The full variable domain, completed using reference TRBV5-8 and TRBJ1-2, is EAGVTQSPTHLIKTRGQQATLRCSPISGHTSVYWYQQALGLGLQFLLWYDEGEERNRGNFPPRFSGRQFPNYSSELNVNALELEDSALYLCASSLLRWTHYGYTFGSGTRLTVV.